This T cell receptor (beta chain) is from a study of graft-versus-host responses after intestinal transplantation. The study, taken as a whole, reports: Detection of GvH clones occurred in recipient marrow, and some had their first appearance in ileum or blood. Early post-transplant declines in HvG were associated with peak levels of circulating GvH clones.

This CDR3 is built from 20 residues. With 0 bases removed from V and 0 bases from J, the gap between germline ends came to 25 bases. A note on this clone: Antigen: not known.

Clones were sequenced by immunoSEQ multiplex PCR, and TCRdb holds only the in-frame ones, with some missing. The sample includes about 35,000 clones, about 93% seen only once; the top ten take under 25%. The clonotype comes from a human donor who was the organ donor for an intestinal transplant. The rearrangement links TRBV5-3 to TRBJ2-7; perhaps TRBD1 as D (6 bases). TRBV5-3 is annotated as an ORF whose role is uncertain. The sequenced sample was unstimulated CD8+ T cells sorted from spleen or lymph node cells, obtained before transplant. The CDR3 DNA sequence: TGTGCCAGAAGCTTGGCATCGTCGGTGGGACAACCGGAGAGCTCCTACGAGCAGTACTTC. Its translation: CARSLASSVGQPESSYEQYF.